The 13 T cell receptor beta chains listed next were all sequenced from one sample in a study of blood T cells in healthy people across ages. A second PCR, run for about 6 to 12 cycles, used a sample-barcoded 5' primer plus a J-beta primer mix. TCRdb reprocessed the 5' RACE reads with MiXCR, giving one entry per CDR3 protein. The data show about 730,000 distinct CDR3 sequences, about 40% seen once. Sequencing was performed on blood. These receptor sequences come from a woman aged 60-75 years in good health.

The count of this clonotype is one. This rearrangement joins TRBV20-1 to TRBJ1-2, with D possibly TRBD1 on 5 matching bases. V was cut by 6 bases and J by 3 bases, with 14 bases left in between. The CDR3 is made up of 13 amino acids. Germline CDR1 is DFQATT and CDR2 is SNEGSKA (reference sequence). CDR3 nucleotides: TGCAGTGCCCATTCGGGGGGGGACTATGGCTACACCTTC. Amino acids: CSAHSGGDYGYTF.

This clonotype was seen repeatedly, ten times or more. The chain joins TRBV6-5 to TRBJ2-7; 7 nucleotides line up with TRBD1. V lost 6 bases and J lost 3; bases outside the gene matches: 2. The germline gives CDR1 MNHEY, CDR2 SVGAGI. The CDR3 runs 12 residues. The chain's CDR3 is CASSRDSYEQYF. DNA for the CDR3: TGTGCCAGCAGCCGGGACAGCTACGAGCAGTACTTC.

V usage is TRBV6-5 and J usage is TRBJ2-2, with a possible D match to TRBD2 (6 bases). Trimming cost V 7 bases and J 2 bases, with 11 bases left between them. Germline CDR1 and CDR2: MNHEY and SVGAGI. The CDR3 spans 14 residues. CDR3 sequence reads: CASKAGPNTGELFF. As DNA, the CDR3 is TGTGCCAGCAAGGCGGGACCCAACACCGGGGAGCTGTTTTTT.

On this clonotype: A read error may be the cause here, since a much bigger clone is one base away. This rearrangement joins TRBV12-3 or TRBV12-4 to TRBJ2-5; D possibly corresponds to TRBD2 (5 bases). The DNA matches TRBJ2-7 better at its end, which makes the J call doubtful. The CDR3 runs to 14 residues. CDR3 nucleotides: TGTGCCAGCAGTTTAGGACTATGCAGATACGAGCAGTACTTC. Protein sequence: CASSLGLCRYEQYF.

CDR3 amino acids: CASSLIWDTDTQYF. CDR3 nucleotide sequence: TGCGCCAGCAGCCTTATATGGGACACAGATACGCAGTATTTT. The chain recombines TRBV4-1 with TRBJ2-3; D is unresolved. Germline loops: CDR1 MGHRA, CDR2 YSYEKL. The CDR3 extends over 14 amino acids. V was cut by 4 bases and J by 2 bases, with 10 bases left in between.

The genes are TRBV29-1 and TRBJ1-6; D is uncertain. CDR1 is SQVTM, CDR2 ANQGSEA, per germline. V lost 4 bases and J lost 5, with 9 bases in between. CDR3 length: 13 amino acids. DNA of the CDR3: TGCAGCGTTGCAGACCAGGATAATTCACCCCTCCACTTT. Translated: CSVADQDNSPLHF.

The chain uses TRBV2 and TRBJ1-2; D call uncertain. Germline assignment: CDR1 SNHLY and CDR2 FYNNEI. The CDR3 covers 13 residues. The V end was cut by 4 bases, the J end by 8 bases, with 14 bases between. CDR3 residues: CASSVSSEWGYTF. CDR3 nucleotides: TGTGCCAGCAGTGTCTCGTCAGAGTGGGGCTACACCTTC. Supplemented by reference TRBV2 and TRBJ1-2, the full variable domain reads EPEVTQTPSHQVTQMGQEVILRCVPISNHLYFYWYRQILGQKVEFLVSFYNNEISEKSEIFDDQFSVERPDGSNFTLKIRSTKLEDSAMYFCASSVSSEWGYTFGSGTRLTVV.

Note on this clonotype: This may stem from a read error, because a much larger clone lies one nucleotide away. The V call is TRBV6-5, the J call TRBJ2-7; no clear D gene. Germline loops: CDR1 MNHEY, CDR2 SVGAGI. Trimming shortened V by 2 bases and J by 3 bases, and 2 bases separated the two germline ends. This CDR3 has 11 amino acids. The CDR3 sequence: CASSYDYEQYF. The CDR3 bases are TGTGCCAGCAGTTACGACTACGAGCAGTACTTC.

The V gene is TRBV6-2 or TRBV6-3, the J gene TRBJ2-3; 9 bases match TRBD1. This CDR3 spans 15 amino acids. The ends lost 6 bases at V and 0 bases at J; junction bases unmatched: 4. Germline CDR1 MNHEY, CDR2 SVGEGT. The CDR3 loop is CASRTGTGSTDTQYF. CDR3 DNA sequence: TGTGCCAGCAGGACCGGGACAGGGAGCACAGATACGCAGTATTTT.

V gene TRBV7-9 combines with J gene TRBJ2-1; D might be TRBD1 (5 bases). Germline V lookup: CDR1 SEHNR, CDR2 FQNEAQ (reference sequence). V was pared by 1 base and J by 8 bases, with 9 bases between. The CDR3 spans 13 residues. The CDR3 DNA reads TGTGCCAGCAGCTTAGTAGGGGCGGATGAGCAGTTCTTC. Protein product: CASSLVGADEQFF.

CDR3 in amino acids: CASVATVYSYEQYF. In DNA, the CDR3 is TGTGCCAGCGTCGCTACCGTCTACTCCTACGAGCAGTACTTC. The chain links TRBV6-6 to TRBJ2-7; D ambiguous. Germline CDR1 reads MNHNY; CDR2 reads SVGAGI (reference sequence). V lost 8 bases and J 0 bases, leaving 14 bases between the germline ends. The CDR3 sequence is 14 residues long.

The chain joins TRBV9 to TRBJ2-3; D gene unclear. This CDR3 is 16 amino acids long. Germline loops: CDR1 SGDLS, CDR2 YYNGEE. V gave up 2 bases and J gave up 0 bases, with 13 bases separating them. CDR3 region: CASSVGPATSTDTQYF. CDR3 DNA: TGTGCCAGCAGCGTCGGGCCCGCGACTAGCACAGATACGCAGTATTTT.

CDR3 sequence: CASSFISAGAGDTQYF. Written as DNA, the CDR3 is TGTGCCAGCAGTTTTATATCAGCGGGAGCAGGAGATACGCAGTATTTT. The chain combines TRBV6-2 or TRBV6-3 with TRBJ2-3, with 8 bases aligning to TRBD2. The germline V gene has CDR1 MNHEY and CDR2 SVGEGT. This CDR3 has 16 amino acids. V dropped 4 bases and J dropped 5; count of bases not matched to a gene: 11.